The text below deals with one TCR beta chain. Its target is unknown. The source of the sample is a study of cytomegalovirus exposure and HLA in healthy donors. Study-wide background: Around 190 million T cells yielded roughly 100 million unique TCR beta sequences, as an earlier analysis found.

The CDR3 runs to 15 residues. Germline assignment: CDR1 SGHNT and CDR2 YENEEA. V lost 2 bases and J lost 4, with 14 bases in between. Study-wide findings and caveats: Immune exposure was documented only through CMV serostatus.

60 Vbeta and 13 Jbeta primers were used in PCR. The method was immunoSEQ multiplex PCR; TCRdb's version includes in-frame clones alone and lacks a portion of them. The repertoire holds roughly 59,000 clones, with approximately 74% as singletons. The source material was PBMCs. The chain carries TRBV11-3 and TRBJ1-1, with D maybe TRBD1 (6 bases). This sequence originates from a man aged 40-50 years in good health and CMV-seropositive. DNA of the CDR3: TGTGCCAGCAGCTTATATGGGCAGGGGCCCACTGAAGCTTTCTTT. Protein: CASSLYGQGPTEAFF.